Following are 15 T cell receptor beta chains from one sample sequenced in a study of PD-1 blockade in classical Hodgkin lymphoma. Stated time point: newly diagnosed, previously untreated cHL patient sample. Investigators isolated CD4+ T cells from thawed PBMCs through magnetic negative selection. The repertoire was sequenced with immunoSEQ multiplex PCR; TCRdb's copy has only in-frame clones and lacks some. In the table there are approximately 23,000 clones, approximately 91% of which are singletons. The sequenced material came from CD4+ T cells from blood. Source of these receptors: a human donor with classical Hodgkin lymphoma.

The V and J genes are TRBV7-6 and TRBJ1-2; D gene uncertain. Germline V gene lookup returns CDR1 SGHVS and CDR2 FNYEAQ. The CDR3 covers 11 residues. The V end was cut by 2 bases, the J end by 6 bases, with 4 bases between. DNA for the CDR3: TGTGCCAGCAGCTTATCCGATGGCTACACCTTC. Residues: CASSLSDGYTF.

The V and J genes are TRBV15 and TRBJ2-7; 8 bases agree with TRBD1. The CDR3 totals 13 residues. Trimming at V came to 9 bases and at J to 1 base, leaving 5 bases not matched to a gene. The germline V gene has CDR1 LNHNV and CDR2 YYDKDF (reference sequence). CDR3 sequence (DNA): TGTGCCACAGCTAGGACAGGGTCCTACGAGCAGTACTTC. As protein: CATARTGSYEQYF.

The V gene is TRBV19, the J gene TRBJ2-3, with D possibly matching TRBD2 (5 bases). V shed 7 bases and J shed 4 bases, with 12 bases lying between them. The V gene's germline CDR1 is LNHDA and CDR2 SQIVND (reference sequence). CDR3 size: 13 residues. The CDR3 is CASKRAAADTQYF. The DNA of the CDR3 is TGTGCCAGTAAGAGGGCAGCGGCAGATACGCAGTATTTT.

The V gene is TRBV18, the J gene TRBJ1-6; D might be TRBD1 (5 bases). Deletions cut 3 bases from V and 9 bases from J, with 21 bases between. Germline assignment: CDR1 KGHSH and CDR2 LQKENI. The CDR3 consists of 17 residues. CDR3: CASSPRRPGRAPSPLHF. The CDR3 DNA reads TGTGCCAGCTCACCCAGAAGACCAGGCAGGGCCCCTTCACCCCTCCACTTT.

The chain combines TRBV6-5 with TRBJ2-7, with D perhaps matching TRBD1 (6 bases). There are 15 residues in the CDR3. V lost 5 bases, J lost 1 base, and 15 bases lay in between. CDR1 MNHEY and CDR2 SVGAGI come from the germline V gene. As DNA, the CDR3 is TGTGCCAGCAGTCGTCAGGGGTCCCTGTCCTACGAGCAGTACTTC. Protein: CASSRQGSLSYEQYF.

V and J are TRBV28 and TRBJ1-4; no clear D gene. Trimming shortened V by 7 bases and J by 0 bases, and 18 bases separated the two germline ends. Germline V gene sequence: CDR1 MDHEN, CDR2 SYDVKM. The CDR3 length is 17 residues. For the CDR3, the DNA is TGTGCCAGCACTCCCAGCGAGCTAGTTGCAACTAATGAAAAACTGTTTTTT. Translation: CASTPSELVATNEKLFF.

The chain uses TRBV4-1 and TRBJ2-7, with TRBD1 matching 8 bases. Germline CDR1 reads MGHRA; CDR2 reads YSYEKL. V gave up 6 bases and J gave up 3 bases; unmatched junction bases: 7. The length of the CDR3 is 14 residues. CDR3 sequence: CASSPTGANYEQYF. The CDR3 nucleotides read TGCGCCAGCAGTCCGACAGGGGCCAACTACGAGCAGTACTTC.

V usage is TRBV5-1 and J usage is TRBJ2-5; a possible D gene is TRBD1 (5 bases). The CDR3 runs 15 residues. Deletions cut 2 bases from V and 5 bases from J, with 16 bases between. In germline, CDR1 is SGHRS, CDR2 YFSETQ. The CDR3 region is CASSFLPQQGETQYF. The CDR3 coding sequence is TGCGCCAGCAGCTTTCTTCCCCAGCAGGGTGAGACCCAGTACTTC.

V gene TRBV28 combines with J gene TRBJ2-7; no clear D. The V end was cut by 8 bases, the J end by 1 base, with 3 bases between. CDR1 MDHEN and CDR2 SYDVKM come from the germline V gene. CDR3 length: 10 residues. This chain's CDR3 is CASGSYEQYF. CDR3 sequence (DNA): TGTGCCAGCGGTTCCTACGAGCAGTACTTC.

This chain connects TRBV12-5 to TRBJ1-1, with D possibly TRBD1 on 6 matching bases. This CDR3 has 13 amino acids. Trimming removed 2 bases from V and 4 bases from J, with 8 bases in between. Germline loops: CDR1 LGHNT, CDR2 FRNRAP. CDR3 sequence (DNA): TGTGCTAGTGGTTTGAGACAGGCCACTGAAGCTTTCTTT. Translated, it gives CASGLRQATEAFF.

This sequence joins TRBV2 and TRBJ2-7; D not resolved. CDR1 SNHLY and CDR2 FYNNEI come from the germline V gene. The CDR3 extends over 12 amino acids. Trimming removed 6 bases from V and 2 bases from J, with 8 bases in between. The CDR3 spells CASRLTTYEQYF. Here the CDR3 DNA reads TGTGCCAGCAGGCTGACCACCTACGAGCAGTACTTC. Filled out from reference TRBV2 and TRBJ2-7, the complete variable domain reads EPEVTQTPSHQVTQMGQEVILRCVPISNHLYFYWYRQILGQKVEFLVSFYNNEISEKSEIFDDQFSVERPDGSNFTLKIRSTKLEDSAMYFCASRLTTYEQYFGPGTRLTVT.

The chain carries TRBV6-6 and TRBJ1-2, with TRBD1 identical over 7 bases. CDR1 MNHNY and CDR2 SVGAGI come from the germline V gene (reference sequence). V lost 6 bases to trimming and J lost 7 bases; unmatched junction nucleotides: 5. This CDR3 region has 12 residues. This chain's CDR3 is CASRANRGGYTF. CDR3 DNA: TGTGCCAGCAGAGCCAACAGGGGTGGCTACACCTTC.

CDR3 nucleotide sequence: TGTGCCAGCAGTTACCGGGACAGTCCCTATGGCTACACCTTC. Its protein is CASSYRDSPYGYTF. The chain couples TRBV27 to TRBJ1-2, with 7 positions matching TRBD1. The V segment lost 4 bases and the J segment 4 bases; nucleotides outside the gene matches: 6. The CDR3 is 14 residues long. Germline V gene lookup returns CDR1 MNHEY and CDR2 SMNVEV (reference sequence).

The chain couples TRBV5-1 to TRBJ1-6; D gene unclear. Germline V CDR1 and CDR2: SGHRS, YFSETQ. V dropped 0 bases and J dropped 11 bases, with 12 bases sitting between them. The CDR3 runs to 14 residues. The CDR3 here is CASSLEGTATPLHF. The CDR3 region has the DNA TGCGCCAGCAGCTTGGAGGGCACGGCGACACCCCTCCACTTT.

The chain combines TRBV5-3 with TRBJ2-5; 10 bases line up with TRBD1. TRBV5-3 is recorded as an ORF, its role being uncertain. With 4 bases clipped from V and 3 bases from J, the junction kept 24 bases outside the gene matches. The CDR3 length is 21 residues. The CDR3 coding sequence is TGTGCCAGAAGCCCCGTCGCCCTGACAGGGGGCTCGATCGTGGGAAAAGAGACCCAGTACTTC. Encoded protein: CARSPVALTGGSIVGKETQYF.